These T cell receptor beta chains were read from a single sample in a study of OX40 agonist ivuxolimab in advanced cancers. TCRdb's table, derived via immunoSEQ multiplex PCR, lists solely in-frame clones and lacks some. The sample holds about 70,000 clones, 86% seen once. The specimen was CD4+ or CD8+ T cells sorted from blood, collected in a trial of the OX40 agonist ivuxolimab. Receptors were obtained from an adult with an advanced solid tumor such as melanoma, head and neck, liver or kidney cancer. Both conserved end residues are part of each CDR3. A D gene is named only where the DNA matches it firmly. For some rows the clone size is stated as once, few or many, or as a class when expanded; others skip it.

cdr3_aa | cdr3_nt | v_call | d_call | j_call | clone_size
CASSLMGLNTGELFF | TGTGCCAGCAGTTTAATGGGACTAAACACCGGGGAGCTGTTTTTT | TRBV27 | TRBD2 | TRBJ2-2 | .
CASSLWTSGQETQYF | TGTGCCAGCAGCTTGTGGACTAGCGGACAAGAGACCCAGTACTTC | TRBV7-9 | TRBD2 | TRBJ2-5 | few
CASSTDLDNTEAFF | TGTGCCAGCTCCACAGACCTGGATAACACTGAAGCTTTCTTT | TRBV2 | . | TRBJ1-1 | once
CASSYGQGYGYTF | TGTGCCAGCTCTTACGGACAGGGTTATGGCTACACCTTC | TRBV18 | TRBD1 | TRBJ1-2 | .
CASSIGNIQYF | TGTGCCAGTAGTATAGGAAACATTCAGTACTTC | TRBV19 | . | TRBJ2-4 | .
CSGTGGAGTEAFF | TGTTCCGGGACAGGGGGCGCCGGAACTGAAGCTTTCTTT | TRBV6-1 | TRBD1 | TRBJ1-1 | .
CASQPSGLTNYGYTF | TGTGCCAGCCAGCCATCGGGCCTTACTAACTATGGCTACACCTTC | TRBV11-3 | . | TRBJ1-2 | few
CASNLRSPLHF | TGTGCCAGCAACCTCCGGTCGCCCCTCCACTTT | TRBV6-1 | . | TRBJ1-6 | .
CASRLQGERDTQYF | TGCGCCAGCAGGCTACAGGGAGAACGGGATACGCAGTATTTT | TRBV5-1 | . | TRBJ2-3 | .
CASSPQSNYGYTF | TGTGCCAGCTCACCACAGAGTAACTATGGCTACACCTTC | TRBV18 | . | TRBJ1-2 | once
CASRSAGRNTEAFF | TGTGCCAGCAGATCGGCGGGCAGGAACACTGAAGCTTTCTTT | TRBV27 | . | TRBJ1-1 | .
CASSPGPGNEQYF | TGTGCCAGCAGCCCAGGGCCCGGGAACGAGCAGTACTTC | TRBV11-2 | . | TRBJ2-7 | .
CASSPPRGGSPEAFF | TGTGCCAGTAGTCCACCCAGGGGAGGGAGTCCTGAAGCTTTCTTT | TRBV19 | . | TRBJ1-1 | .
CASRSSMTEQYF | TGTGCCAGCAGATCTTCTATGACCGAGCAGTACTTC | TRBV6-1 | . | TRBJ2-7 | .
CASRRTDSEQWAFF | TGCGCCAGCAGACGCACGGACAGCGAGCAATGGGCTTTCTTT | TRBV5-1 | . | TRBJ1-1 | .
CASSLAGAYTDTQYF | TGCGCCAGCTCGCTGGCAGGGGCCTACACAGATACGCAGTATTTT | TRBV5-1 | . | TRBJ2-3 | .
CASSSGTNTGELFF | TGTGCCAGCAGCTCGGGAACGAACACCGGGGAGCTGTTTTTT | TRBV5-4 | . | TRBJ2-2 | once
CATSSSFPITGNTIYF | TGTGCCACCAGCAGCAGTTTTCCTATCACAGGAAACACCATATATTTT | TRBV15 | . | TRBJ1-3 | .
CATRRGNTIYF | TGTGCCACTCGCAGAGGAAACACCATATATTTT | TRBV19 | . | TRBJ1-3 | .
CAWRGETQYF | TGTGCCTGGAGAGGGGAGACCCAGTACTTC | TRBV30 | . | TRBJ2-5 | .
CASSLEQGATGELFF | TGTGCCAGCAGCTTGGAACAGGGGGCCACCGGGGAGCTGTTTTTT | TRBV5-6 | TRBD1 | TRBJ2-2 | .
CASSRDGSSPLHF | TGTGCCAGCAGCCGGGACGGCAGTTCACCCCTCCACTTT | TRBV7-9 | . | TRBJ1-6 | .
CSVATQAGGEQFF | TGCAGCGTTGCTACTCAAGCCGGGGGTGAGCAGTTCTTC | TRBV29-1 | . | TRBJ2-1 | .
CASSSVAGQLDTQYF | TGTGCCAGCAGTTCCGTGGCAGGACAGTTAGATACGCAGTATTTT | TRBV28 | . | TRBJ2-3 | .
CASSSGQGQPQHF | TGTGCCAGCAGCTCCGGACAGGGCCAGCCCCAGCATTTT | TRBV7-9 | TRBD1 | TRBJ1-5 | .
CASSPGGFTEAFF | TGTGCCAGCTCGCCGGGAGGGTTTACTGAAGCTTTCTTT | TRBV7-2 | . | TRBJ1-1 | few
CASSVSRREKLFF | TGTGCCAGCAGCGTTAGTAGACGGGAAAAACTGTTTTTT | TRBV7-8 | . | TRBJ1-4 | .
CASSLTGRKDGELFF | TGCGCCAGCAGCTTGACAGGGAGGAAGGACGGGGAGCTGTTTTTT | TRBV5-1 | . | TRBJ2-2 | .
CASSPLQAGPHEQFF | TGTGCCAGCAGCCCCCTCCAAGCGGGTCCCCATGAGCAGTTCTTC | TRBV5-6 | . | TRBJ2-1 | once
CASSLGSSSGNTIYF | TGTGCCAGCAGTTTGGGTTCGAGCTCTGGAAACACCATATATTTT | TRBV27 | . | TRBJ1-3 | medium-sized
CASSELKGRDEQFF | TGTGCCAGCAGTGAATTAAAGGGGAGGGATGAGCAGTTCTTC | TRBV25-1 | TRBD2 | TRBJ2-1 | once
CASTSGGWGTEAFF | TGTGCCAGCACTTCGGGGGGATGGGGCACTGAAGCTTTCTTT | TRBV6-5 | . | TRBJ1-1 | .
CASSPGQTDSGYTF | TGTGCCAGCTCACCGGGACAGACAGATAGTGGCTACACCTTC | TRBV18 | TRBD1 | TRBJ1-2 | .
CASSEHVEQYF | TGTGCCAGCAGTGAGCACGTGGAGCAGTACTTC | TRBV2 | . | TRBJ2-7 | .
CASSESGAGANVLTF | TGTGCCAGCAGTGAGAGCGGGGCTGGGGCCAACGTCCTGACTTTC | TRBV2 | TRBD2 | TRBJ2-6 | once
CASSQDRGVTVPYEQYF | TGTGCCAGCAGCCAGGACAGGGGTGTAACGGTCCCCTACGAGCAGTACTTC | TRBV14 | TRBD1 | TRBJ2-7 | .
CASSLRTGLNEQFF | TGTGCCAGCAGCCTGCGGACAGGGCTGAATGAGCAGTTCTTC | TRBV11-3 | TRBD1 | TRBJ2-1 | .
CARSADRVVYEQYF | TGTGCCAGAAGCGCGGACAGGGTAGTTTACGAGCAGTACTTC | TRBV5-3 | TRBD1 | TRBJ2-7 | .
CASSSRDRLYQPQHF | TGTGCCAGCAGTTCCCGGGACAGACTCTATCAGCCCCAGCATTTT | TRBV28 | TRBD1 | TRBJ1-5 | .
CASSQERDALYGYTF | TGTGCCAGCAGCCAAGAGAGGGACGCTCTCTATGGCTACACCTTC | TRBV4-2 | . | TRBJ1-2 | .
CASSEKALGANVLTF | TGTGCCAGCAGTGAGAAGGCTCTCGGGGCCAACGTCCTGACTTTC | TRBV2 | . | TRBJ2-6 | .
CASSLAIGQGMDTQYF | TGTGCCAGCAGCTTAGCGATTGGACAGGGCATGGATACGCAGTATTTT | TRBV7-9 | TRBD1 | TRBJ2-3 | .
CASSPRTANYGYTF | TGTGCCAGCAGCCCTCGGACGGCTAACTATGGCTACACCTTC | TRBV7-9 | . | TRBJ1-2 | .
CASSMPGQGQNEQYF | TGTGCCAGTAGTATGCCCGGACAGGGGCAAAACGAGCAGTACTTC | TRBV19 | TRBD1 | TRBJ2-7 | .
CASSSNGARNTEAFF | TGTGCCAGCAGTTCTAACGGGGCAAGGAACACTGAAGCTTTCTTT | TRBV2 | . | TRBJ1-1 | .
CASSPHRVFTDTQYF | TGTGCCAGCAGCCCCCACAGGGTCTTCACAGATACGCAGTATTTT | TRBV9 | . | TRBJ2-3 | once
CASTVAYEQYF | TGTGCCAGCACCGTGGCGTACGAGCAGTACTTC | TRBV6-5 | . | TRBJ2-7 | .
CASSPRETQYF | TGTGCCAGCAGCCCCAGGGAGACCCAGTACTTC | TRBV7-2 | . | TRBJ2-5 | .
CASSKGAGVRETQYF | TGTGCCAGCAGCAAAGGAGCGGGTGTAAGGGAGACCCAGTACTTC | TRBV21-1 | . | TRBJ2-5 | .
CAISGQGSHEQYF | TGTGCCATCAGTGGACAGGGTTCCCACGAGCAGTACTTC | TRBV10-3 | TRBD1 | TRBJ2-7 | once